This T cell receptor (beta chain) comes out of a study of blood T cell repertoires in COVID-19. Study information: T cells, B-cell-depleted T cells, or PBMCs provided the cDNA or gDNA that served as material.

Original handling: Amplification from reference gene primers served as the basis for estimated nucleated cell counts. The repertoire was sequenced with immunoSEQ multiplex PCR; TCRdb's copy has only in-frame clones and lacks some. V and J calls and clone size are given by that table; D and trimming were obtained from the DNA. The sample includes about 220,000 clones, 82% of them seen just once. Source material: peripheral blood. The clonotype comes from a woman of 80 years or more with acute or convalescent COVID-19.

CDR3 sequence: CASGREGHEQFF. CDR3 nucleotide sequence: TGTGCCAGCGGTCGGGAGGGCCACGAGCAGTTCTTC. The chain links TRBV12-3 or TRBV12-4 to TRBJ2-1; 8 bases are a match to TRBD2. The CDR3 spans 12 residues. V lost 8 bases, J lost 10 bases, and 7 bases stayed unmatched.